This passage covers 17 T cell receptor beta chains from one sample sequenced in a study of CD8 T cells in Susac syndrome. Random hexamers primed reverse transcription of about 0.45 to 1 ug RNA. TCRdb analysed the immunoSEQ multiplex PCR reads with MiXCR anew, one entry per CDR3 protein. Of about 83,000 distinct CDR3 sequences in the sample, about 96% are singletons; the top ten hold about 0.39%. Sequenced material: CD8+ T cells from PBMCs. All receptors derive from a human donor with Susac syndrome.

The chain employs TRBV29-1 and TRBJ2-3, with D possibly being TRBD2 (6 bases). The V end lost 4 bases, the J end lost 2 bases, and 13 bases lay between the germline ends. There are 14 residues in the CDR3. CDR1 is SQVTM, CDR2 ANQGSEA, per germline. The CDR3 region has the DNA TGCAGCGTTGGTCTGCGGGATTTCACAGATACGCAGTATTTT. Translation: CSVGLRDFTDTQYF.

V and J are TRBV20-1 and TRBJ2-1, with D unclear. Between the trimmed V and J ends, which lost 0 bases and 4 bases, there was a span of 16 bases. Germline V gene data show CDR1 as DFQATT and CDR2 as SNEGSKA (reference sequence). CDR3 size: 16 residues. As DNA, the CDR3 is TGCAGTGCTAGAGATTTTGGCTCTTCTTTTTACAATGAGCAGTTCTTC. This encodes CSARDFGSSFYNEQFF.

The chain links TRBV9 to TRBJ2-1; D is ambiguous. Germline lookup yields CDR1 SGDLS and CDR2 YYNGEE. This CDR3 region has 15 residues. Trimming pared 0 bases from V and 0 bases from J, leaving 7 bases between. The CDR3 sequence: CASSVGVPSYNEQFF. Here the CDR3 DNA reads TGTGCCAGCAGCGTAGGGGTACCCTCCTACAATGAGCAGTTCTTC.

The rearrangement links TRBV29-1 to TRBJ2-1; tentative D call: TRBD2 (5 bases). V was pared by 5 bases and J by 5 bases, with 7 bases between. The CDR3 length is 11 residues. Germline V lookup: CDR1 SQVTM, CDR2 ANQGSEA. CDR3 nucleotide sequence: TGCAGCGTTACGGGAAACAATGAGCAGTTCTTC. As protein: CSVTGNNEQFF.

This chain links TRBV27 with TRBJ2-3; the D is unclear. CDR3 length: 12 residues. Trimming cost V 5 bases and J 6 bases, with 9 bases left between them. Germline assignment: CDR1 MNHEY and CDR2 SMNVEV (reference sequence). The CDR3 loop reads CASSASPDTQYF. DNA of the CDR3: TGTGCCAGCAGTGCCAGTCCGGATACGCAGTATTTT.

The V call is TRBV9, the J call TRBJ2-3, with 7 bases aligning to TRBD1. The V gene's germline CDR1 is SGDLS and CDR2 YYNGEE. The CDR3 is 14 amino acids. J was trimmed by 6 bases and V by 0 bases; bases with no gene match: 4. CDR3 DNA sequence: TGTGCCAGCAGCGTAGACCAGGGGGTCGATACGCAGTATTTT. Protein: CASSVDQGVDTQYF.

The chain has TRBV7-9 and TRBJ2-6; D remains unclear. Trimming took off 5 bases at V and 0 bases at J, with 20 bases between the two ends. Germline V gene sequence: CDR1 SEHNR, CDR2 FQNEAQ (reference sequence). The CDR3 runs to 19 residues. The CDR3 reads CASSRSQLRSDSGANVLTF. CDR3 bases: TGTGCCAGCAGCCGTTCCCAGTTGAGGTCGGACTCTGGGGCCAACGTCCTGACTTTC.

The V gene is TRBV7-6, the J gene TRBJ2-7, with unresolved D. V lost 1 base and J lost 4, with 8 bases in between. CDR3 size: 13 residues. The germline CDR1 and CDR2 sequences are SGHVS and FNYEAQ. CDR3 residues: CASSLGRNYEQYF. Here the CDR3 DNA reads TGTGCCAGCAGCTTAGGTCGGAATTACGAGCAGTACTTC.

CDR3 protein: CASSSSGTPGYEQYF. The CDR3 DNA reads as TGTGCCAGCAGCTCATCCGGGACACCCGGCTACGAGCAGTACTTC. The rearrangement links TRBV7-9 to TRBJ2-7; a weak D match, TRBD1 (6 bases). Between the trimmed V and J ends, which lost 4 bases and 3 bases, there was a span of 16 bases. Germline V gene data show CDR1 as SEHNR and CDR2 as FQNEAQ (reference sequence). This CDR3 has 15 amino acids.

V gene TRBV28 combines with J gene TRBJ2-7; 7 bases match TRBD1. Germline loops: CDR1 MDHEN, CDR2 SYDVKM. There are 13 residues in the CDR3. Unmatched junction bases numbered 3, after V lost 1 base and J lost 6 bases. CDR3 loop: CASSLFRDSEQYF. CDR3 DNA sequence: TGTGCCAGCAGTTTATTTCGGGACAGCGAGCAGTACTTC.

The CDR3 DNA reads TGTGCCAGCAGCTTGGTCGGGGACGAGCAGTTCTTC. Protein product: CASSLVGDEQFF. This chain connects TRBV5-6 to TRBJ2-1; D tentatively reads TRBD1 or TRBD2 (5 bases each). The CDR3 loop spans 12 amino acids. CDR1 SGHDT and CDR2 YYEEEE come from the germline V gene. Trimming took 0 bases from V and 10 from J, leaving 8 bases between them.

Here the CDR3 DNA reads TGCAGCGTGCGACAGGGTTTGGGCACTGAAGCTTTCTTT. Translated, it gives CSVRQGLGTEAFF. The chain has TRBV29-1 and TRBJ1-1, with 7 bases that match TRBD1. This CDR3 comprises 13 residues. J gave up 4 bases and V 6 bases, and 8 bases lay outside the gene matches. The germline V gene has CDR1 SQVTM and CDR2 ANQGSEA. The variable domain in full, completed from reference TRBV29-1 and TRBJ1-1, reads SAVISQKPSRDICQRGTSLTIQCQVDSQVTMMFWYRQQPGQSLTLIATANQGSEATYESGFVIDKFPISRPNLTFSTLTVSNMSPEDSSIYLCSVRQGLGTEAFFGQGTRLTVV.

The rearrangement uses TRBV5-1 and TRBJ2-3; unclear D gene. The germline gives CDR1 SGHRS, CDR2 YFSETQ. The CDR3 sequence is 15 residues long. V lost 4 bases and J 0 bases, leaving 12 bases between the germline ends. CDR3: CASSEWTLSTDTQYF. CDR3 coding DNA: TGCGCCAGCAGCGAATGGACGCTTAGCACAGATACGCAGTATTTT.

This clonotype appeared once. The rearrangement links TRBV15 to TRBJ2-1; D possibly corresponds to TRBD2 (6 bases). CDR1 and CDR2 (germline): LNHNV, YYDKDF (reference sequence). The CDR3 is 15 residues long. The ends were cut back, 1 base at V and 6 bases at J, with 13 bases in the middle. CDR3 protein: CATSRGGDFPNEQFF. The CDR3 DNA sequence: TGTGCCACCAGCAGAGGAGGGGACTTCCCCAATGAGCAGTTCTTC.

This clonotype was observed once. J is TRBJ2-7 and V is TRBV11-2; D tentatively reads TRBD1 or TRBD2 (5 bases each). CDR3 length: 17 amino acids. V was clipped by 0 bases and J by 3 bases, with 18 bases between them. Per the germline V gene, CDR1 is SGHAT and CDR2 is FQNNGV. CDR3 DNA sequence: TGTGCCAGCAGCTTAGAACAATACGGGGCCGGGCGCTACGAGCAGTACGTC. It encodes CASSLEQYGAGRYEQYV.

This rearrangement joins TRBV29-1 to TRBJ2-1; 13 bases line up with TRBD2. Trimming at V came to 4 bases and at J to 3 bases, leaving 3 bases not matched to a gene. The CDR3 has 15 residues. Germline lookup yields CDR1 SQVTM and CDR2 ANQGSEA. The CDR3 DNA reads TGCAGCGTTGTAGGACTAGCGGGGGACTACAATGAGCAGTTCTTC. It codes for CSVVGLAGDYNEQFF.

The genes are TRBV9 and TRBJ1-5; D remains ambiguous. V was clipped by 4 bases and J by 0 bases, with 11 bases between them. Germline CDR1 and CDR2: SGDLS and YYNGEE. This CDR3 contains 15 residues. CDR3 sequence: CASSPGADSNQPQHF. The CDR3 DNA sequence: TGTGCCAGCAGCCCTGGAGCAGATAGCAATCAGCCCCAGCATTTT.